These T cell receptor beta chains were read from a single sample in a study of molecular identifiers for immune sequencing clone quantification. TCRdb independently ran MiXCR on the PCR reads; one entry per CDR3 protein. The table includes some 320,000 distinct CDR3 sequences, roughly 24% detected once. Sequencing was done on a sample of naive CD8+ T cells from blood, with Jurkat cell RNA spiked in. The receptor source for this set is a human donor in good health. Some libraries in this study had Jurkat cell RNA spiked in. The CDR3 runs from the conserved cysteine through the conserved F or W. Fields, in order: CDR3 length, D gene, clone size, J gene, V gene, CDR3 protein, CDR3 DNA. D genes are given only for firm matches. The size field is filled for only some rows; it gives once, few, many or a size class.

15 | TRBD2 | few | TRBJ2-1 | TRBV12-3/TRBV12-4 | CASSFGRGARNEQFF | TGTGCCAGCAGTTTCGGGCGGGGGGCGAGAAATGAGCAGTTCTTC
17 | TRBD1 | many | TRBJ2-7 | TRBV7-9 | CASSHPRDSPQGYEQYF | TGTGCCAGCAGCCACCCTAGGGACAGTCCACAAGGGTACGAGCAGTACTTC
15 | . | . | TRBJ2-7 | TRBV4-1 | CASSPRDTSSYEQYF | TGCGCCAGCAGCCCCCGGGACACGAGCTCCTACGAGCAGTACTTC
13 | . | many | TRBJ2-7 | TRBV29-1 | CSVSTGTHGEQYF | TGCAGCGTTTCCACCGGGACCCATGGAGAGCAGTACTTC
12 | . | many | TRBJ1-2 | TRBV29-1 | CSVRQADYGYTF | TGCAGCGTAAGACAGGCCGACTATGGCTACACCTTC
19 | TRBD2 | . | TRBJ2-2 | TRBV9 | CASRANRGSGLAESGELFF | TGTGCCAGCAGAGCCAACAGGGGAAGCGGACTAGCGGAGTCCGGGGAGCTGTTTTTT
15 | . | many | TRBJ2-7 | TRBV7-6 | CASSPYVRSGDEQYF | TGTGCCAGCAGCCCTTATGTCCGGTCTGGGGACGAGCAGTACTTC
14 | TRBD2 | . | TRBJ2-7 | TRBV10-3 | CAISIAGDLYEQYF | TGTGCCATCAGTATAGCGGGAGACCTGTACGAGCAGTACTTC
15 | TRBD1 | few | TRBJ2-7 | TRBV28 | CASSAVGTGIYEQYF | TGTGCCAGCTCGGCGGTGGGGACAGGGATTTACGAGCAGTACTTC
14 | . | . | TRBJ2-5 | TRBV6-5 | CASSYSTWEETQYF | TGTGCCAGCAGTTACTCGACGTGGGAAGAGACCCAGTACTTC
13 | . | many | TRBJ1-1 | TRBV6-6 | CASSPRLNTEAFF | TGTGCCAGCAGTCCGCGATTGAACACTGAAGCTTTCTTT
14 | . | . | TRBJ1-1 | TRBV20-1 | CSAHPGPVQAEAFF | TGCAGTGCTCATCCGGGACCGGTACAGGCTGAAGCTTTCTTT
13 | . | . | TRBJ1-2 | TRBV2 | CASRPGGSYGYTF | TGTGCCAGCCGCCCCGGGGGGAGCTATGGCTACACCTTC
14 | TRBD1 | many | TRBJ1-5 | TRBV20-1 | CSALLRTGDQPQHF | TGCAGTGCCCTTCTTAGGACAGGGGACCAGCCCCAGCATTTT
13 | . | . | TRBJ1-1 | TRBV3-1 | CASSQDHHPEAFF | TGTGCCAGCAGCCAAGATCACCACCCCGAAGCTTTCTTT
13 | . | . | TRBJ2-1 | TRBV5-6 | CANSPRSYNEQFF | TGTGCCAACAGCCCCCGGTCCTACAATGAGCAGTTCTTC
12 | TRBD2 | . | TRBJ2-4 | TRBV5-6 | CASSFGTTRGYF | TGTGCCAGCAGCTTTGGGACTACTCGGGGGTACTTC
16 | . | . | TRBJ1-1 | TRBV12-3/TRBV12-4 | CANSFTGKGGNTEAFF | TGTGCCAACAGTTTCACAGGAAAAGGGGGGAACACTGAAGCTTTCTTT
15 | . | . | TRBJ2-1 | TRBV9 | CASSASRTVYNEQFF | TGTGCCAGCAGCGCATCCAGGACTGTTTACAATGAGCAGTTCTTC
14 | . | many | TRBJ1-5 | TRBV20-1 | CSARSAGSNQPQHF | TGCAGTGCTAGATCTGCAGGCAGTAATCAGCCCCAGCATTTT
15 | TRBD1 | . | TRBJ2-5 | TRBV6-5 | CASSIWTGGGEPQYF | TGTGCCAGCAGTATCTGGACAGGGGGGGGAGAGCCCCAGTACTTC
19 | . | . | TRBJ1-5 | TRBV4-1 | CASSQVGYGGAEDNQPQHF | TGCGCCAGCAGCCAAGTTGGGTACGGGGGCGCTGAGGACAATCAGCCCCAGCATTTT
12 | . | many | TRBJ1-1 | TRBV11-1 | CASSFGSTEAFF | TGTGCCAGCAGCTTCGGCAGTACTGAAGCTTTCTTT
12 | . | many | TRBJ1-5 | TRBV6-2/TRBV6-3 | CASSHPGQPQHF | TGTGCCAGCAGCCATCCCGGACAGCCCCAGCATTTT
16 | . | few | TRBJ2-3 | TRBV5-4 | CASSPRGPRGTDTQYF | TGTGCCAGCAGCCCTCGGGGACCGAGGGGCACAGATACGCAGTATTTT
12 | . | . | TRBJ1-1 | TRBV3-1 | CASSRSFGEAFF | TGTGCCAGCAGCCGGTCGTTCGGTGAAGCTTTCTTT
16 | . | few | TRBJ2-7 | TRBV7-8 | CASSTPRRDMSYEQYF | TGTGCCAGCAGCACCCCCCGCCGGGACATGTCCTACGAGCAGTACTTC
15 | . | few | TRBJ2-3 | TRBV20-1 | CSASVSGAAPDTQYF | TGCAGTGCTAGTGTATCCGGGGCGGCCCCAGATACGCAGTATTTT
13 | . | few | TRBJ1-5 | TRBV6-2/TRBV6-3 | CASGQSRNQPQHF | TGTGCCAGCGGTCAGAGCAGGAATCAGCCCCAGCATTTT
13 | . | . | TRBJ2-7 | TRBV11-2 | CASSLLVSYEQYF | TGTGCCAGCAGCTTACTAGTCTCCTACGAGCAGTACTTC
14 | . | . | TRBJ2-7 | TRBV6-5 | CASSPTGFPYGQYF | TGTGCCAGCAGTCCAACAGGGTTTCCCTACGGGCAGTACTTC
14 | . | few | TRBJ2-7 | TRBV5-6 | CASSLGVVAYEQYF | TGTGCCAGCAGCCTAGGAGTGGTGGCCTACGAGCAGTACTTC
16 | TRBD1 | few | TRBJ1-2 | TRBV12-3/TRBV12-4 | CASSGARTGVSSGYTF | TGTGCCAGCAGCGGAGCCCGGACAGGGGTTTCTTCTGGCTACACCTTC
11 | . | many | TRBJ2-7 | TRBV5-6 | CASSFGGEQYF | TGTGCCAGCAGCTTCGGTGGCGAGCAGTACTTC
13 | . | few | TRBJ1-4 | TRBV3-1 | CASSQVNDEKLFF | TGTGCCAGCAGCCAAGTTAACGATGAAAAACTGTTTTTT
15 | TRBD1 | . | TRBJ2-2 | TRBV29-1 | CSVEGTVASTGELFF | TGCAGCGTTGAGGGGACAGTTGCGAGCACCGGGGAGCTGTTTTTT